Listed below are T cell receptor beta chains from one sample, sequenced in a study of cytomegalovirus exposure and HLA in healthy donors. Measured with immunoSEQ multiplex PCR; TCRdb has only the in-frame clones, and not every one. Counted here are under 200,000 clones, around 83% occurring once; the ten biggest clones make up 8% to 10%. The specimen sequenced was PBMCs. Receptors were obtained from a male donor in good health and CMV-seropositive. The CDR3 runs from the conserved cysteine through the conserved F or W. The D gene is left open where the match is weak. Clone size is not always given. Where it is, it says once, few, many or a class for expanded clones.

clone size	V gene	J gene	D gene	CDR3 protein	CDR3 DNA
.	TRBV27	TRBJ2-1	TRBD1	CASSLGQLGNEQFF	TGTGCCAGCAGTTTGGGACAGTTAGGAAATGAGCAGTTCTTC
.	TRBV4-3	TRBJ2-4	TRBD2	CASSQDGGGPRVGAKNSQYF	TGCGCCAGCAGCCAAGATGGGGGGGGACCCAGGGTTGGGGCCAAAAACAGTCAGTACTTC
.	TRBV9	TRBJ2-3	TRBD2	CASSVETSGSTDTQYF	TGTGCCAGCAGCGTAGAGACTAGCGGGAGCACAGATACGCAGTATTTT
.	TRBV5-1	TRBJ2-3	.	CASSSKGVPEYTDTQYF	TGCGCCAGCAGCTCCAAAGGGGTCCCGGAATACACAGATACGCAGTATTTT
.	TRBV5-6	TRBJ1-4	TRBD1	CASSPRGRFEKLFF	TGTGCCAGCAGCCCGAGGGGGCGTTTTGAAAAACTGTTTTTT
.	TRBV5-1	TRBJ1-1	.	CASSLGWGSANTEAFF	TGCGCCAGCAGCTTGGGGTGGGGTAGCGCGAACACTGAAGCTTTCTTT
.	TRBV13	TRBJ2-7	TRBD2	CASSSRQAGAMWQYF	TGTGCCAGCAGCTCACGTCAAGCGGGAGCGATGTGGCAGTACTTC
.	TRBV5-1	TRBJ2-3	.	CASSLNPAALRTGRDADTQYF	TGCGCCAGCAGCTTGAATCCGGCCGCCCTTAGGACAGGGAGGGATGCAGATACGCAGTATTTT
.	TRBV6-5	TRBJ1-1	.	CASTNGTEAFF	TGTGCCAGCACTAACGGCACTGAAGCTTTCTTT
.	TRBV28	TRBJ1-5	.	CASSFDTDSNQPQHF	TGTGCCAGCAGTTTCGACACTGATAGCAATCAGCCCCAGCATTTT
.	TRBV5-1	TRBJ1-5	.	CASSSRPGGAGQPQHF	TGCGCCAGCAGCTCCCGCCCGGGGGGCGCGGGTCAGCCCCAGCATTTT
.	TRBV5-5	TRBJ1-2	TRBD1	CASSLALGQANYGYTF	TGTGCCAGCAGCTTGGCCCTGGGACAGGCTAACTATGGCTACACCTTC
.	TRBV18	TRBJ2-7	TRBD2	CASSLGTSGRLTYEQYF	TGTGCCAGCTCACTGGGGACTAGCGGGAGGTTAACCTACGAGCAGTACTTC
.	TRBV27	TRBJ2-1	.	CASGREGQFF	TGTGCCAGCGGCCGAGAGGGGCAGTTCTTC
.	TRBV7-9	TRBJ1-2	TRBD1	CASSTWGQYNYGYTF	TGTGCCAGCAGCACCTGGGGACAGTACAACTATGGCTACACCTTC
.	TRBV7-6	TRBJ2-5	.	CASSPLPRQETQYF	TGTGCCAGCAGCCCCCTACCGAGACAAGAGACCCAGTACTTC
.	TRBV2	TRBJ2-3	.	CASSYTDTQYF	TGTGCCAGCAGTTACACAGATACGCAGTATTTT
.	TRBV4-3	TRBJ2-7	TRBD2	CASSQGGLAGDPSYEQYF	TGCGCCAGCAGCCAAGGGGGACTAGCGGGAGACCCCTCCTACGAGCAGTACTTC
.	TRBV10-3	TRBJ1-2	TRBD1	CAISDPGTVSYGYTF	TGTGCCATCAGTGACCCCGGGACAGTGAGTTATGGCTACACCTTC
.	TRBV30	TRBJ2-6	.	CAWSVRREAANVLTF	TGTGCCTGGAGTGTACGGAGGGAAGCCGCCAACGTCCTGACTTTC
.	TRBV13	TRBJ1-2	.	CASRPGGNYGYTF	TGTGCCAGCAGACCCGGGGGGAACTATGGCTACACCTTC
.	TRBV18	TRBJ1-2	TRBD1	CASSPPGQGGNYGYTF	TGTGCCAGCTCACCACCGGGACAGGGGGGGAACTATGGCTACACCTTC
.	TRBV13	TRBJ2-1	TRBD1	CASSLGDRGLEQFF	TGTGCCAGCAGCTTAGGGGACAGGGGGCTTGAGCAGTTCTTC
.	TRBV6-5	TRBJ2-3	.	CASTSTSTDTQYF	TGTGCCAGCACGAGTACTAGCACAGATACGCAGTATTTT
.	TRBV10-3	TRBJ2-2	.	CAISDSRGRSGELFF	TGTGCCATCAGTGATAGCCGGGGAAGGTCCGGGGAGCTGTTTTTT
.	TRBV4-1	TRBJ2-3	TRBD2	CASSPGLAGTQYF	TGCGCCAGCAGCCCTGGACTAGCGGGGACGCAGTATTTT
.	TRBV19	TRBJ1-2	.	CASSLSPAAVNYGYTF	TGTGCCAGTAGTCTCTCCCCCGCGGCGGTAAACTATGGCTACACCTTC
.	TRBV5-1	TRBJ1-1	.	CASSLRGTPGTEAFF	TGCGCCAGCAGCTTGAGAGGCACACCTGGAACTGAAGCTTTCTTT
.	TRBV29-1	TRBJ2-5	TRBD2	CSVEGFGLAGKKTQYF	TGCAGCGTTGAAGGTTTCGGACTAGCGGGAAAAAAGACCCAGTACTTC
.	TRBV16	TRBJ2-4	.	CASSPRLDIQYF	TGTGCCAGCAGCCCCCGTTTAGACATTCAGTACTTC
.	TRBV5-4	TRBJ2-1	.	CASSRGAGQFSYNEQFF	TGTGCCAGCAGCCGCGGGGCCGGACAATTCTCCTACAATGAGCAGTTCTTC
.	TRBV7-9	TRBJ2-2	.	CASSPEGAGELFF	TGTGCCAGCAGCCCTGAGGGGGCCGGGGAGCTGTTTTTT
.	TRBV7-9	TRBJ1-1	.	CASSSGGRTEAFF	TGTGCCAGCAGCTCAGGAGGGCGCACTGAAGCTTTCTTT
.	TRBV6-5	TRBJ2-6	.	CASSYSGNSGANGLTF	TGTGCCAGCAGTTACTCCGGCAACTCTGGGGCCAACGGCCTGACTTTC
.	TRBV6-5	TRBJ1-2	.	CASSYKGSDGYTF	TGTGCCAGCAGTTACAAGGGGTCCGATGGCTACACCTTC
.	TRBV19	TRBJ2-4	TRBD2	CASSFLAGGLAKNIQYF	TGTGCCAGTAGTTTCCTAGCGGGAGGGCTTGCCAAAAACATTCAGTACTTC
.	TRBV7-2	TRBJ1-3	.	CASSLREAGNTIYF	TGTGCCAGCAGCTTACGAGAGGCTGGAAACACCATATATTTT
.	TRBV19	TRBJ1-1	TRBD1	CASSIDRQGKVPRTEAFF	TGTGCCAGTAGTATTGACCGACAGGGGAAGGTTCCGAGGACTGAAGCTTTCTTT
few	TRBV6-1	TRBJ2-7	TRBD1	CASRAGTGGSYEQYF	TGTGCCAGCAGAGCCGGGACAGGGGGCTCCTACGAGCAGTACTTC
.	TRBV6-4	TRBJ2-1	.	CASSDRDVSYNEQFF	TGTGCCAGCAGTGACCGGGATGTCTCCTACAATGAGCAGTTCTTC
.	TRBV19	TRBJ1-1	.	CASSISGNTEAFF	TGTGCCAGTAGTATCTCGGGGAACACTGAAGCTTTCTTT
.	TRBV6-6	TRBJ1-2	TRBD1	CASSSTGATLRYGYTF	TGTGCCAGCAGTTCGACAGGGGCCACCCTCCGATATGGCTACACCTTC
few	TRBV6-5	TRBJ1-1	.	CASRLPRGPSTEAFF	TGTGCCAGCAGGTTGCCCCGAGGGCCTTCCACTGAAGCTTTCTTT
.	TRBV18	TRBJ2-1	TRBD1	CASSLRDRTKFYNEQFF	TGTGCCAGCTCACTTAGGGACAGAACTAAATTTTACAATGAGCAGTTCTTC
.	TRBV19	TRBJ2-7	.	CASSTTFSYEQYF	TGTGCCAGTAGCACGACATTTTCCTACGAGCAGTACTTC
.	TRBV9	TRBJ2-7	TRBD2	CASSVSGNILEQYF	TGTGCCAGCAGCGTAAGCGGGAATATCCTCGAGCAGTACTTC
few	TRBV16	TRBJ2-2	.	CASSLQSGELFF	TGTGCCAGCAGCCTACAGTCCGGGGAGCTGTTTTTT
.	TRBV6-4	TRBJ1-1	.	CASRLQLNTEAFF	TGTGCCAGCAGGTTACAGTTGAACACTGAAGCTTTCTTT
.	TRBV19	TRBJ2-2	TRBD1	CASSNRGQVGELFF	TGTGCCAGTAGTAACAGGGGGCAAGTCGGGGAGCTGTTTTTT
.	TRBV19	TRBJ2-3	.	CASSAAGDTDTQYF	TGTGCCAGTAGTGCAGCAGGGGACACAGATACGCAGTATTTT
.	TRBV27	TRBJ1-1	.	CASSSSGTKLPITEAFF	TGTGCCAGCAGCTCTTCAGGGACAAAGCTTCCCATCACTGAAGCTTTCTTT